This T cell receptor beta chain was documented in a study of blood T cell repertoires in COVID-19 (dated by TCRdb to between 2020 and 2021). In terms of the full investigation: Samples from collaborators originated in the United States, Italy and Spain and spanned both the acute and convalescent phases of COVID-19. Deeply sampled blood TCRbeta repertoires from subjects exposed to, actively infected with, or recovered from COVID-19 were included in the dataset. A de-identified subject ID, COVID-19 status, age in years and sex were almost always included in the sample metadata. Where HLA class I and class II types were available, the types were taken from metadata supplied by the sample provider, not from assay-based typing. The repertoires were made available in a free public database intended to serve as a resource for research on the immune response to SARS-CoV-2. The material from the prospective study consisted of cDNA or gDNA derived from T cells, B-cell-depleted T cells, or PBMCs. The samples were drawn from the first 160 participants of the ongoing ImmuneRACE study and from some 1,300 subjects provided by 6 global collaborators.

In the case of this clone: Its antigen is currently not known. The record has no base qualities; no much larger clone is one base away.

Via the germline V gene (reference sequence), CDR1 is MNHNY and CDR2 SVGAGI. V is reduced by 8 bases and J by 0 bases, leaving a spacing of 17 bases between them. The CDR3, from cysteine to phenylalanine, totals 16 residues. Only CDR3 DNA remains: 48 bases, in frame from the first base. The collaborating institutions used their own protocols to collect whole blood in K2EDTA tubes. For TCRbeta analysis, collaborators shipped samples as frozen whole blood, isolated PBMCs, or DNA extracted from either of those sample types. TCRbeta CDR3 regions were amplified from genomic DNA using the immunoSEQ Assay, a bias-controlled multiplex PCR. From the authors' description of their analysis: The number of nucleated cells in each sample was estimated from the amplification of reference gene primers within the assay. To quantify the absolute abundance of each unique TCRbeta CDR3 rearrangement, sequence reads were collapsed and filtered. For each sample, productive Simpson clonality was calculated as the square root of Simpson's diversity index over productive rearrangements. Here the immuneACCESS table is served through TCRdb, limited to in-frame sequences with V and J called. Missing clones are a known gap in these copies; in checked studies unresolved V genes cover under half, and the rest lacks a known reason. The DNA gave D and trimming, while V, J and clone size come from that table. Counted in this sample were roughly 49,000 clones; roughly 86% of them appeared once. The ten largest clones capture around 4.6% of the sample.

The investigation overall reported the following: The quantity of clinical and demographic metadata differed by source and by participant and was supplied without curation.

Here the chain combines TRBV6-6 and TRBJ1-5; the D gene is perhaps TRBD1, on 5 matching bases. The sequenced sample was peripheral blood. The clonotype originates from an elderly man with active COVID-19. The CDR3 reads as follows: CASQQVGGSSNQPQHF. The DNA sequence is given as TGTGCCAGCCAACAGGTGGGGGGGAGTAGCAATCAGCCCCAGCATTTT.